This passage covers 30 T cell receptor beta chains from one sample sequenced in a study of resident and recirculating memory T cells in vitiligo. TCRdb's table, derived via immunoSEQ multiplex PCR, lists solely in-frame clones and lacks some. Here the sample spans 70,000 to 85,000 clones, more than 85% being singletons. The sequencing input was blood. The source of these receptors is a male donor with vitiligo.

The J gene is TRBJ2-5, the V gene TRBV13, with TRBD1 matching over 11 bases. V lost 5 bases to trimming and J lost 5 bases; unmatched junction nucleotides: 10. This CDR3 is 16 amino acids long. Per the germline V gene, CDR1 is PRHDT and CDR2 is FYEKMQ (reference sequence). The CDR3 here is CASSLIRTGGDETQYF. CDR3 nucleotides: TGTGCCAGCAGCCTCATAAGGACAGGGGGCGACGAGACCCAGTACTTC.

The chain carries TRBV7-9 and TRBJ2-3, with a possible D match to TRBD1 (5 bases). The V end lost 1 base, the J end lost 0 bases, and 11 bases lay between the germline ends. The germline CDR1 and CDR2 sequences are SEHNR and FQNEAQ (reference sequence). The CDR3 is made up of 16 amino acids. CDR3 in amino acids: CASSLGQGDSTDTQYF. The CDR3 DNA reads TGTGCCAGCAGCTTAGGACAAGGGGATAGCACAGATACGCAGTATTTT.

The chain carries TRBV29-1 and TRBJ1-2; 7 bases map to TRBD1. J was trimmed by 8 bases and V by 6 bases; bases with no gene match: 12. Germline assignment: CDR1 SQVTM and CDR2 ANQGSEA. This CDR3 has 13 residues. Written as DNA, the CDR3 is TGCAGCGTCCCCGCCGGGACAGAAGGGGGCTACACCTTC. This codes for CSVPAGTEGGYTF.

This rearrangement joins TRBV19 to TRBJ2-1, with a possible D match to TRBD1 (6 bases). Trimming removed 5 bases from V and 5 bases from J, with 16 bases in between. The germline CDR1 and CDR2 sequences are LNHDA and SQIVND (reference sequence). The CDR3 contains 15 residues. The CDR3: CASSFTRTANNEQFF. The CDR3 DNA follows: TGTGCCAGTAGTTTCACTCGGACAGCCAACAATGAGCAGTTCTTC.

This chain joins TRBV28 and TRBJ2-5; TRBD2 matches 14 bases. This CDR3 has 15 residues. V lost 6 bases to trimming and J lost 5 bases; unmatched junction nucleotides: 5. Germline CDR1 and CDR2: MDHEN and SYDVKM. For the CDR3, the DNA is TGTGCCAGCAGCCCGGGACTAGCGGGGGCGGAGACCCAGTACTTC. Translation gives CASSPGLAGAETQYF.

This clone was observed many times. The V call is TRBV6-1, the J call TRBJ2-2, with no clear D. The V end lost 3 bases, the J end lost 4 bases, and 9 bases lay between the germline ends. The germline V gene has CDR1 MNHNS and CDR2 SASEGT. The CDR3 is made up of 14 amino acids. The CDR3 DNA sequence: TGTGCCAGCAGTGACCTTGTTCGCACCGGGGAGCTGTTTTTT. This codes for CASSDLVRTGELFF.

CDR3 loop: CASSPGKGLGSTDTQYF. In DNA form, the CDR3 reads TGTGCCAGCAGCCCCGGGAAGGGACTAGGTAGCACAGATACGCAGTATTTT. This chain joins TRBV7-9 and TRBJ2-3; 8 bases are shared with TRBD2. V trimming: 5 bases; J trimming: 0 bases; junction bases outside the gene matches: 10. Germline V gene lookup returns CDR1 SEHNR and CDR2 FQNEAQ (reference sequence). The CDR3 loop spans 17 amino acids.

This rearrangement joins TRBV7-7 to TRBJ2-3; the match to TRBD1 covers 8 bases. The junction had 7 bases not matched to a gene; V was cut back by 5 bases and J by 0 bases. The CDR3 extends over 16 amino acids. Germline lookup yields CDR1 SSHAT and CDR2 FNYEAQ (reference sequence). CDR3 region: CASSAFQGASTDTQYF. The CDR3 coding sequence is TGTGCCAGCAGCGCCTTCCAGGGGGCTAGCACAGATACGCAGTATTTT.

The chain is built from TRBV27 and TRBJ2-5; 10 nucleotides line up with TRBD1. This CDR3 has 16 amino acids. V dropped 2 bases and J dropped 7; count of bases not matched to a gene: 10. The germline V gene has CDR1 MNHEY and CDR2 SMNVEV (reference sequence). The CDR3 bases are TGTGCCAGCAGTTTACAGTCCGGACAGGGGGGGTGGACCCAGTACTTC. This gives the protein CASSLQSGQGGWTQYF.

This clone was observed a single time. The chain has TRBV4-3 and TRBJ1-2; D is unclear. Germline V gene sequence: CDR1 LGHNA, CDR2 YSLEER. Trimming pared 0 bases from V and 0 bases from J, leaving 11 bases between. There are 16 residues in the CDR3. CDR3 amino acids: CASSQDESTANYGYTF. The CDR3 coding sequence is TGCGCCAGCAGCCAAGATGAGAGTACAGCTAACTATGGCTACACCTTC.

Here the CDR3 reads CASSTSDRDQSPLHF. In nucleotides, the CDR3 is TGTGCCAGTAGTACCTCCGACAGGGACCAATCACCCCTCCACTTT. The chain carries TRBV19 and TRBJ1-6, with 7 bases fitting TRBD1. Trimming cost V 4 bases and J 10 bases; bases outside gene matches: 10. Germline CDR1 is LNHDA and CDR2 is SQIVND (reference sequence). The CDR3 covers 15 residues.

V gene TRBV19 combines with J gene TRBJ2-1; D is uncertain. Trimming took 4 bases from V and 0 from J, leaving 10 bases between them. Germline loops: CDR1 LNHDA, CDR2 SQIVND (reference sequence). The CDR3 consists of 15 residues. CDR3 nucleotide sequence: TGTGCCAGTAGTAATGCGTTTAGCTCCTACAATGAGCAGTTCTTC. The encoded protein is CASSNAFSSYNEQFF.

CDR3 DNA: TGTGCCAGCAGTTCGAGGACAGGTGGTGGCAATCAGCCCCAGCATTTT. This gives the protein CASSSRTGGGNQPQHF. The chain is built from TRBV6-5 and TRBJ1-5; 7 bases map to TRBD1. This CDR3 has 16 residues. The trim removed 4 bases at V and 2 bases at J, leaving 8 bases unmatched. Germline loops: CDR1 MNHEY, CDR2 SVGAGI.

This clone was observed once. The rearrangement joins TRBV7-2 to TRBJ2-1, with TRBD1 identical over 7 bases. Germline V gene data show CDR1 as SGHTA and CDR2 as FQGNSA. The CDR3 length is 15 residues. With 5 bases clipped from V and 7 bases from J, the junction kept 11 bases outside the gene matches. The CDR3, as DNA: TGTGCCAGCAGCCTGGACAGGACATGGTCGAATGAGCAGTTCTTC. Translation gives CASSLDRTWSNEQFF. The entire variable domain, with the rest obtained from reference TRBV7-2 and TRBJ2-1, is as follows: GAGVSQSPSNKVTEKGKDVELRCDPISGHTALYWYRQSLGQGLEFLIYFQGNSAPDKSGLPSDRFSAERTGGSVSTLTIQRTQQEDSAVYLCASSLDRTWSNEQFFGPGTRLTVL.

The gene calls are TRBV9 and TRBJ2-5; weak D call: TRBD2 (6 bases). V lost 0 bases and J 5 bases, leaving 14 bases between the germline ends. CDR1 is SGDLS, CDR2 YYNGEE, per germline. CDR3 length: 15 amino acids. The CDR3 sequence: CASSVDSGGWETQYF. The DNA for the CDR3 is TGTGCCAGCAGCGTAGATTCCGGAGGGTGGGAGACCCAGTACTTC.

DNA for the CDR3: TGTGCCAGCAGTGAAGGTTTCTTGATTGCCCGACAGGGGGCGAACACTGAAGCTTTCTTT. It encodes CASSEGFLIARQGANTEAFF. The chain joins TRBV6-1 to TRBJ1-1, with TRBD1 matching 10 bases. Looked up from germline, CDR1 is MNHNS and CDR2 is SASEGT. The V segment lost 1 base and the J segment 1 base; nucleotides outside the gene matches: 15. The CDR3 has 20 residues.

The chain is built from TRBV19 and TRBJ2-5; 7 nucleotides match TRBD1. The CDR3 has 13 residues. Per germline, CDR1 LNHDA and CDR2 SQIVND (reference sequence). Trimming at V came to 5 bases and at J to 3 bases, leaving 3 bases not matched to a gene. The CDR3 DNA is TGTGCCAGTAGTCCGGGACAGAAAGAGACCCAGTACTTC. It translates to CASSPGQKETQYF.

This chain uses TRBV28 with TRBJ2-7; maybe TRBD1 (5 bases). The CDR3 runs to 16 residues. Between the trimmed V and J ends, which lost 1 base and 3 bases, there was a span of 16 bases. Germline-derived CDR1 and CDR2 are MDHEN and SYDVKM. The CDR3 DNA is TGTGCCAGCAGTTTATCCACCCCCCAGGGTAACTACGAGCAGTACTTC. This codes for CASSLSTPQGNYEQYF.

The CDR3 DNA reads as TGTGCCAGCAGTTATACAGGGACAGTGCTCTACGAGCAGTACTTC. Protein: CASSYTGTVLYEQYF. The genes are TRBV6-6 and TRBJ2-7; 7 positions agree with TRBD1. CDR3 size: 15 residues. Germline CDR1 MNHNY, CDR2 SVGAGI (reference sequence). V gave up 3 bases and J gave up 3 bases; unmatched junction bases: 8.

The chain combines TRBV7-3 with TRBJ2-1; 10 positions agree with TRBD1. The CDR3 spans 19 residues. Germline V CDR1 and CDR2: SGHTA, FQGTGA. Trimming took 2 bases from V and 4 from J; bases not matched to a gene: 14. The CDR3, as DNA: TGTGCCAGCAGCTTACCCCCTCTATCCGGGACAGGGGCTTACAATGAGCAGTTCTTC. Encoded protein: CASSLPPLSGTGAYNEQFF.

V gene TRBV5-4 combines with J gene TRBJ2-5; 7 nucleotides agree with TRBD1. The junction had 10 bases not matched to a gene; V was cut back by 6 bases and J by 5 bases. Germline loops: CDR1 SGHNT, CDR2 YYREEE (reference sequence). The CDR3 loop spans 14 amino acids. CDR3 sequence (DNA): TGTGCCAGCACCATAGACAGGGTCCGGGAGACCCAGTACTTC. It translates to CASTIDRVRETQYF. Full variable domain (rest looked up from reference TRBV5-4 and TRBJ2-5): ETGVTQSPTHLIKTRGQQVTLRCSSQSGHNTVSWYQQALGQGPQFIFQYYREEENGRGNFPPRFSGLQFPNYSSELNVNALELDDSALYLCASTIDRVRETQYFGPGTRLLVL.

This chain joins TRBV7-2 and TRBJ1-1; the D is unclear. Germline lookup yields CDR1 SGHTA and CDR2 FQGNSA. The CDR3 runs 13 residues. Trimming cost V 4 bases and J 0 bases, with 6 bases left between them. The CDR3 reads CASSSGMNTEAFF. In nucleotides, the CDR3 is TGTGCCAGCAGCTCCGGGATGAACACTGAAGCTTTCTTT.

The chain has TRBV5-6 and TRBJ1-2; D is undetermined. Trimming took off 1 base at V and 2 bases at J, with 18 bases between the two ends. The CDR3 runs to 17 residues. Germline CDR1 and CDR2: SGHDT and YYEEEE. In DNA, the CDR3 is TGTGCCAGCAGCTTGTTCGAAACGCGACTGATAAACTATGGCTACACCTTC. This codes for CASSLFETRLINYGYTF.

The chain recombines TRBV5-6 with TRBJ2-3; a possible D gene is TRBD2 (5 bases). This CDR3 is 18 amino acids long. Germline V gives CDR1 SGHDT, CDR2 YYEEEE. V gave up 2 bases and J gave up 4 bases, with 23 bases separating them. CDR3 sequence: CASSFAGEGGSGADTQYF. CDR3 nucleotides: TGTGCCAGCAGCTTCGCCGGGGAAGGTGGCTCTGGGGCAGATACGCAGTATTTT.

J is TRBJ2-2 and V is TRBV14; 9 bases agree with TRBD1. CDR1 is SGHDN, CDR2 FVKESK, per germline. The trim removed 2 bases at V and 2 bases at J, leaving 3 bases unmatched. The CDR3 length is 16 residues. DNA for the CDR3: TGTGCCAGCAGCCAACGGACAGGGGTTAACACCGGGGAGCTGTTTTTT. It yields the protein CASSQRTGVNTGELFF.

The rearrangement links TRBV28 to TRBJ2-1; 10 bases align to TRBD2. The germline V gene has CDR1 MDHEN and CDR2 SYDVKM. The V gene end was trimmed by 7 bases and the J gene end by 6 bases; junction bases not matched to a gene: 12. The CDR3 is 16 amino acids. As DNA, the CDR3 is TGTGCCAGCATTTCCCTTAGCGGGGGGATCCGCAATGAGCAGTTCTTC. Protein: CASISLSGGIRNEQFF. Together with reference TRBV28 and TRBJ2-1, the CDR3 gives the full variable domain: DVKVTQSSRYLVKRTGEKVFLECVQDMDHENMFWYRQDPGLGLRLIYFSYDVKMKEKGDIPEGYSVSREKKERFSLILESASTNQTSMYLCASISLSGGIRNEQFFGPGTRLTVL.

This sequence joins TRBV11-3 and TRBJ1-1; D is ambiguous. The CDR3 spans 13 residues. V lost 3 bases and J 1 base, leaving 6 bases between the germline ends. Germline V CDR1 and CDR2: SGHNT, YENEEA. The CDR3 coding sequence is TGTGCCAGCAGCTTTGAGGGGAACACTGAAGCTTTCTTT. Translation gives CASSFEGNTEAFF.

This rearrangement joins TRBV5-1 to TRBJ2-7, with 10 bases that match TRBD1. CDR1 and CDR2 (germline): SGHRS, YFSETQ. This CDR3 spans 13 amino acids. V lost 5 bases to trimming and J lost 3 bases; unmatched junction nucleotides: 2. The chain's CDR3 is CASRRDRGYEQYF. CDR3 nucleotide sequence: TGCGCCAGCAGGAGGGACAGGGGCTACGAGCAGTACTTC.

In this sample, this clone turned up once. The rearrangement uses TRBV18 and TRBJ1-1, with TRBD1 as a possible D gene (6 bases). This CDR3 contains 14 residues. Germline CDR1 reads KGHSH; CDR2 reads LQKENI. Trimming shortened V by 0 bases and J by 6 bases, and 11 bases separated the two germline ends. CDR3: CASSPPSRGPEAFF. The CDR3 nucleotides are TGTGCCAGCTCACCACCTAGCAGGGGACCTGAAGCTTTCTTT.

The chain combines TRBV29-1 with TRBJ1-5, with 7 positions matching TRBD1. The CDR3 has 13 residues. V trimming: 2 bases; J trimming: 3 bases; junction bases outside the gene matches: 1. Germline-derived CDR1 and CDR2 are SQVTM and ANQGSEA. CDR3 region: CSVEQGDNQPQHF. CDR3 nucleotides: TGCAGCGTTGAACAGGGGGACAATCAGCCCCAGCATTTT. The full variable domain, its missing parts supplied by reference TRBV29-1 and TRBJ1-5, is SAVISQKPSRDICQRGTSLTIQCQVDSQVTMMFWYRQQPGQSLTLIATANQGSEATYESGFVIDKFPISRPNLTFSTLTVSNMSPEDSSIYLCSVEQGDNQPQHFGDGTRLSIL.